These T cell receptor beta chains were read from a single sample in a study of blood T cells in healthy people across ages. One entry per CDR3 protein results from TCRdb running MiXCR on the 5' RACE reads. This sample carries about 560,000 distinct CDR3 sequences, 27% of them seen once, and the ten largest clones take approximately 3.6%. The same data also contributed to another study, on T cells of mothers and their children.

Material: blood. These receptors originate from a boy younger than 10 in good health. Both conserved end residues are part of each CDR3. Fields, in order: clone size, V gene, J gene, D gene, CDR3 protein, CDR3 DNA. A D gene is named only where the DNA matches it firmly. Only part of the rows carry a size: once, few, many, or a class if the clone is expanded.

NA	TRBV20-1	TRBJ2-5	NA	CSAREVVGVGFF	TGCAGTGCTAGAGAGGTTGTCGGAGTTGGGTTCTTC
few	TRBV20-1	TRBJ2-5	TRBD2	CSATSGSETQYF	TGCAGTGCTACTAGCGGGAGCGAGACCCAGTACTTC
NA	TRBV4-3	TRBJ2-1	NA	CASSQALLGYNEQFF	TGCGCCAGCAGCCAAGCCCTACTAGGGTACAATGAGCAGTTCTTC
NA	TRBV6-2/TRBV6-3	TRBJ2-7	TRBD2	CASSSLAGISYEQYF	TGTGCCAGCAGTTCACTAGCGGGAATCTCCTACGAGCAGTACTTC
few	TRBV6-4	TRBJ2-3	NA	CASSESEEVDTQYF	TGTGCCAGCAGTGAATCAGAGGAGGTAGATACGCAGTATTTT
NA	TRBV25-1	TRBJ2-1	NA	CASRGPQSYNEQFF	TGTGCCAGCAGAGGACCCCAATCCTACAATGAGCAGTTCTTC
few	TRBV6-1	TRBJ2-2	TRBD1	CASSADRGANTGELFF	TGTGCCAGCAGTGCCGACAGGGGCGCGAACACCGGGGAGCTGTTTTTT
NA	TRBV20-1	TRBJ2-6	NA	CSASPLKTGSGANVLTF	TGCAGTGCTAGCCCCCTTAAGACGGGCTCTGGGGCCAACGTCCTGACTTTC
NA	TRBV6-5	TRBJ2-2	NA	CASSYLDNLWDTGELFF	TGTGCCAGCAGTTACTTGGACAACCTTTGGGACACCGGGGAGCTGTTTTTT
few	TRBV12-3/TRBV12-4	TRBJ2-7	NA	CASSFSTAEQYF	TGTGCCAGCAGTTTCTCCACTGCCGAGCAGTACTTC
NA	TRBV6-1	TRBJ1-2	NA	CASSNHYGYTF	TGTGCCAGCAGTAACCACTATGGCTACACCTTC
NA	TRBV5-1	TRBJ1-2	NA	CASSQVGRMTFGYTF	TGCGCCAGCAGCCAGGTCGGACGGATGACTTTTGGCTACACCTTC
NA	TRBV7-2	TRBJ1-1	NA	CASSLSSVAFF	TGTGCCAGCAGCTTATCCAGCGTTGCTTTCTTT
NA	TRBV5-4	TRBJ1-2	TRBD1	CASSQGQNYGYTF	TGTGCCAGCAGCCAGGGACAGAACTATGGCTACACCTTC
NA	TRBV2	TRBJ2-3	TRBD2	CASILSSGSTDTQYF	TGTGCCAGCATTTTGTCTAGCGGGAGCACAGATACGCAGTATTTT
few	TRBV7-9	TRBJ2-5	NA	CASSQVSGQEQYF	TGTGCCAGCAGCCAAGTTAGCGGCCAAGAGCAGTACTTC
few	TRBV21-1	TRBJ2-1	NA	CASIKRRRLAYNEQFF	TGTGCCAGCATCAAACGGAGGAGACTAGCCTACAATGAGCAGTTCTTC
few	TRBV12-3/TRBV12-4	TRBJ2-1	TRBD2	CASSSRLASGSEQFF	TGTGCCAGCAGTTCTCGACTAGCGTCTGGGTCTGAGCAGTTCTTC
NA	TRBV20-1	TRBJ2-3	TRBD2	CSARDLTSGKSDTQYF	TGCAGTGCTAGAGATCTAACTAGCGGGAAATCAGATACGCAGTATTTT
NA	TRBV7-9	TRBJ1-6	NA	CASSPSVTNSPLHF	TGTGCCAGCAGCCCCAGTGTTACCAATTCACCCCTCCACTTT
NA	TRBV7-3	TRBJ2-5	TRBD1	CASSRQGSIQETQYF	TGTGCCAGCAGTCGACAGGGGTCGATCCAAGAGACCCAGTACTTC
few	TRBV7-4	TRBJ2-1	NA	CASSPAGYEQFF	TGTGCCAGCAGTCCTGCGGGCTATGAGCAGTTCTTC
NA	TRBV28	TRBJ2-7	TRBD1	CASSYRDRGVTKQYF	TGTGCCAGCTCCTACCGGGACAGGGGGGTTACGAAGCAGTACTTC
NA	TRBV7-9	TRBJ1-2	NA	CASSPLREGDGYTF	TGTGCCAGCAGCCCCCTCAGAGAAGGGGACGGCTACACCTTC
NA	TRBV7-9	TRBJ2-5	NA	CASGGHQETQYF	TGTGCTTCAGGCGGGCACCAAGAGACCCAGTACTTC
NA	TRBV12-3/TRBV12-4	TRBJ1-4	NA	CASSLAGVNEKLFF	TGTGCCAGCAGTTTAGCAGGGGTTAATGAAAAACTGTTTTTT
NA	TRBV6-6	TRBJ1-4	TRBD1	CASSYRGEEKLFF	TGTGCCAGCAGCTACAGGGGGGAAGAAAAACTGTTTTTT
NA	TRBV5-1	TRBJ2-1	NA	CASSLDGGEQFF	TGCGCCAGCAGCTTGGATGGGGGTGAGCAGTTCTTC
NA	TRBV20-1	TRBJ1-4	NA	CSAKDLGGEKLFF	TGCAGTGCCAAGGACCTCGGCGGGGAAAAACTGTTTTTT
NA	TRBV20-1	TRBJ1-2	TRBD1	CSASRGRQGGYTF	TGCAGTGCTAGCAGGGGGAGGCAAGGTGGCTACACCTTC
NA	TRBV20-1	TRBJ1-5	NA	CSVVTLAGVRGTQHF	TGCAGTGTCGTCACCCTAGCGGGAGTTAGGGGTACGCAGCATTTT
few	TRBV4-3	TRBJ2-5	TRBD2	CASSQDAAGGRETQYF	TGCGCCAGCAGCCAAGATGCAGCGGGAGGGAGAGAGACCCAGTACTTC
NA	TRBV12-3/TRBV12-4	TRBJ1-4	NA	CASSLYTGEKLFF	TGTGCCAGCAGTTTATACACAGGGGAAAAACTGTTTTTT
NA	TRBV20-1	TRBJ2-7	NA	CSARGTLAYEQYF	TGCAGTGCTAGAGGGACCTTAGCCTACGAGCAGTACTTC
few	TRBV14	TRBJ2-4	NA	CASSQAQGSYIQYF	TGTGCCAGCAGCCAAGCCCAGGGTTCGTACATTCAGTACTTC
NA	TRBV28	TRBJ1-6	TRBD1	CASGLGNRGVWGPLHF	TGTGCCAGCGGACTAGGAAACAGGGGCGTTTGGGGACCCCTCCACTTT
few	TRBV2	TRBJ1-3	NA	CASSDRGSGNTIYF	TGTGCCAGCAGTGACAGGGGTTCTGGAAACACCATATATTTT
NA	TRBV18	TRBJ1-2	NA	CASSARGSDGYTF	TGTGCCAGCTCAGCCAGGGGATCGGATGGCTACACCTTC
few	TRBV9	TRBJ2-5	NA	CASSVTNQETQYF	TGTGCCAGCAGCGTGACGAACCAAGAGACCCAGTACTTC
few	TRBV18	TRBJ2-7	NA	CASPPPGRSVDEQYF	TGTGCCAGCCCACCACCGGGACGGAGCGTGGACGAGCAGTACTTC
NA	TRBV15	TRBJ1-5	NA	CATSRVSQPQHF	TGTGCCACCAGCAGAGTTTCTCAGCCCCAGCATTTT
NA	TRBV20-1	TRBJ2-3	TRBD2	CSASRREGQTDTQYF	TGCAGTGCTAGTAGGCGGGAGGGCCAGACAGATACGCAGTATTTT
few	TRBV15	TRBJ2-7	TRBD2	CATAPVGTGGYEQYF	TGTGCCACCGCCCCAGTTGGAACGGGAGGCTACGAGCAGTACTTC
NA	TRBV6-7	TRBJ2-5	NA	CASSYSPSNYRETQYF	TGTGCCAGCAGTTACTCGCCGTCTAACTATAGGGAGACCCAGTACTTC
few	TRBV15	TRBJ2-3	NA	CATRYNSTDTQYF	TGTGCCACCCGTTATAACAGCACAGATACGCAGTATTTT
few	TRBV29-1	TRBJ1-2	NA	CSVEDPRGMGYGYTF	TGCAGCGTTGAAGATCCTCGGGGGATGGGATATGGCTACACCTTC
NA	TRBV20-1	TRBJ2-6	NA	CSASLGAHSGANVLTF	TGCAGTGCTAGTCTAGGGGCCCACTCTGGGGCCAACGTCCTGACTTTC
NA	TRBV7-2	TRBJ2-7	TRBD2	CASSLAETSGYEQYF	TGTGCCAGCAGCTTAGCGGAGACTAGCGGCTACGAGCAGTACTTC
NA	TRBV20-1	TRBJ2-5	TRBD2	CSADSGSSQTQYF	TGCAGTGCTGACAGCGGGAGTTCTCAGACCCAGTACTTC